The 20 T cell receptor beta chains presented below share a single source sample, sequenced in a study of blood T cell repertoires in COVID-19. Clones were read by immunoSEQ multiplex PCR, and TCRdb kept only the in-frame ones, dropping some. The data hold about 330,000 clones, with roughly 90% observed a single time. Source material: peripheral blood. These TCRs come from a man between 25 and 39 years old with COVID-19, enrolled during active disease.

CDR3: CASSVEAYPSTEQYF. CDR3 nucleotides: TGTGCCAGCAGCGTAGAAGCATACCCCTCCACCGAGCAGTACTTC. This chain links TRBV9 with TRBJ2-7; D is ambiguous. CDR3 length: 15 amino acids. Germline V gives CDR1 SGDLS, CDR2 YYNGEE. V lost 0 bases, J lost 6 bases, and 16 bases lay in between.

The rearrangement links TRBV6-2 or TRBV6-3 to TRBJ2-4, with 10 bases fitting TRBD1. V lost 6 bases and J lost 0; bases outside the gene matches: 8. CDR1 and CDR2 from the germline V gene are MNHEY and SVGEGT. This CDR3 contains 17 residues. The CDR3 sequence: CASSPLDRGQAKNIQYF. CDR3 nucleotide sequence: TGTGCCAGCAGCCCTCTAGACAGGGGGCAAGCCAAAAACATTCAGTACTTC.

This clone was seen only once. V and J are TRBV5-1 and TRBJ2-7; TRBD2 matches 10 bases. CDR3 length equals 16 residues. Germline V lookup: CDR1 SGHRS, CDR2 YFSETQ. J gave up 0 bases and V 4 bases, and 7 bases lay outside the gene matches. The CDR3 loop reads CASSPGLAASSYEQYF. CDR3 DNA: TGCGCCAGCAGCCCCGGACTAGCGGCTAGCTCCTACGAGCAGTACTTC.

The V and J genes are TRBV30 and TRBJ2-2, with 10 nucleotides matching TRBD1. This CDR3 is built from 15 residues. The V and J ends lost 8 bases and 4 bases, in that order; junction bases with no gene match: 10. Germline values: CDR1 GTSNPN, CDR2 SVGIG (reference sequence). CDR3 DNA sequence: TGTGCCGGACGCGAGGGACAGGGGATCACCGGGGAGCTGTTTTTT. As protein: CAGREGQGITGELFF.

This clone was found once. V gene TRBV25-1 combines with J gene TRBJ2-5; TRBD2 is a possible D gene (5 bases). Germline CDR1 and CDR2: MGHDK and SYGVNS. The CDR3 spans 13 residues. The ends were cut back, 3 bases at V and 5 bases at J, with 10 bases in the middle. Here the CDR3 reads CASSEPGWETQYF. The CDR3 bases are TGTGCCAGCAGTGAGCCGGGGTGGGAGACCCAGTACTTC. The full variable domain, with the rest looked up from reference TRBV25-1 and TRBJ2-5, is EADIYQTPRYLVIGTGKKITLECSQTMGHDKMYWYQQDPGMELHLIHYSYGVNSTEKGDLSSESTVSRIRTEHFPLTLESARPSHTSQYLCASSEPGWETQYFGPGTRLLVL.

The chain uses TRBV19 and TRBJ1-2; 9 nucleotides line up with TRBD1. Germline V gives CDR1 LNHDA, CDR2 SQIVND (reference sequence). This CDR3 has 17 amino acids. The junction had 16 bases not matched to a gene; V was cut back by 5 bases and J by 6 bases. CDR3 sequence reads: CASSGYRGRPYNDGYTF. CDR3 sequence (DNA): TGTGCCAGTAGTGGGTACAGGGGGCGCCCTTATAATGATGGCTACACCTTC.

This clone showed up just once. The chain employs TRBV4-1 and TRBJ1-2, with TRBD1 matching 10 bases. The germline V gene has CDR1 MGHRA and CDR2 YSYEKL. The CDR3 loop spans 16 amino acids. V trimming: 4 bases; J trimming: 1 base; junction bases outside the gene matches: 6. The CDR3 protein is CASSPSGTGVNYGYTF. Here the CDR3 DNA reads TGCGCCAGCAGCCCGAGTGGGACAGGGGTTAACTATGGCTACACCTTC.

The J gene is TRBJ1-2, the V gene TRBV19; maybe TRBD1 (5 bases). The V end lost 5 bases, the J end lost 0 bases, and 10 bases lay between the germline ends. Germline V gene sequence: CDR1 LNHDA, CDR2 SQIVND (reference sequence). The CDR3 is made up of 14 amino acids. CDR3 coding DNA: TGTGCCAGTAGTGCCTGGGGGGCTAACTATGGCTACACCTTC. Translated, it gives CASSAWGANYGYTF.

The J gene is TRBJ1-3, the V gene TRBV19; D unclear. CDR1 and CDR2 (germline): LNHDA, SQIVND (reference sequence). The CDR3 sequence is 14 residues long. V shed 4 bases and J shed 0 bases, with 7 bases lying between them. This CDR3 is CASSRQVSGNTIYF. DNA of the CDR3: TGTGCCAGTAGTAGGCAGGTCTCTGGAAACACCATATATTTT.

The rearrangement joins TRBV28 to TRBJ2-7, with 8 positions matching TRBD1. Germline trimming cut 9 bases from V and 3 bases from J; bases unmatched to any gene: 7. The CDR3 runs to 13 residues. Germline V gives CDR1 MDHEN, CDR2 SYDVKM. CDR3 sequence: CASRTGKYYEQYF. CDR3 coding DNA: TGTGCCAGTCGGACAGGGAAATACTACGAGCAGTACTTC.

This chain uses TRBV19 with TRBJ1-2; 8 bases agree with TRBD1. Germline CDR1 is LNHDA and CDR2 is SQIVND (reference sequence). CDR3 size: 13 residues. Trimming removed 7 bases from V and 8 bases from J; junction bases left unmatched: 9. The CDR3 loop is CASNRQGADGYTF. The CDR3 coding sequence is TGTGCCAGTAACCGCCAGGGGGCGGACGGCTACACCTTC.

This chain joins TRBV6-2 or TRBV6-3 and TRBJ2-5; D not certain. This CDR3 region has 14 residues. V gave up 4 bases and J gave up 5 bases, with 14 bases separating them. Per germline, CDR1 MNHEY and CDR2 SVGEGT. CDR3 amino acids: CASSSVIPGETQYF. In DNA form, the CDR3 reads TGTGCCAGCAGTTCAGTGATCCCCGGGGAGACCCAGTACTTC.

This chain connects TRBV6-5 to TRBJ2-7; weak D call: TRBD2 (5 bases). Trimming shortened V by 8 bases and J by 7 bases, and 24 bases separated the two germline ends. The CDR3 covers 15 residues. Germline lookup yields CDR1 MNHEY and CDR2 SVGAGI. DNA for the CDR3: TGTGCCAGCCGGAGAGCGGAGGCCTTCTCTGGGGAGCAGTACTTC. Protein sequence: CASRRAEAFSGEQYF.

The chain combines TRBV11-2 with TRBJ2-4, with TRBD1 as a possible D gene (5 bases). The CDR3 loop spans 17 amino acids. CDR1 and CDR2 from the germline V gene are SGHAT and FQNNGV. Trimming left V 4 bases short and J 2 bases short, with 18 bases between. CDR3 in amino acids: CASSSGQNPPPKNIQYF. CDR3 nucleotides: TGTGCCAGCAGCTCCGGACAAAATCCGCCCCCCAAAAACATTCAGTACTTC.

The chain employs TRBV5-1 and TRBJ2-5; D perhaps matches TRBD1 (5 bases). The length of the CDR3 is 16 residues. The germline V gene encodes CDR1 SGHRS and CDR2 YFSETQ. Trimming shortened V by 4 bases and J by 0 bases, and 16 bases separated the two germline ends. The CDR3 here is CASSLTQGVYQETQYF. DNA for the CDR3: TGCGCCAGCAGCCTGACCCAGGGTGTGTACCAAGAGACCCAGTACTTC.

This clone was seen a handful of times. The chain links TRBV5-5 to TRBJ2-5; TRBD1 might be the D (5 bases). Germline lookup yields CDR1 SGHKS and CDR2 YYEKEE (reference sequence). Deletions cut 5 bases from V and 5 bases from J, with 16 bases between. This CDR3 is built from 14 residues. The CDR3 DNA follows: TGTGCCAGCAGTCCAGGGTCCACTGGGGAGACCCAGTACTTC. This sequence encodes CASSPGSTGETQYF.

This chain joins TRBV6-5 and TRBJ2-7; 11 bases are a match to TRBD1. This CDR3 comprises 16 residues. Germline lookup yields CDR1 MNHEY and CDR2 SVGAGI. V lost 4 bases to trimming and J lost 3 bases; unmatched junction nucleotides: 8. CDR3 nucleotides: TGTGCCAGCAGTTCCAATTGGGGACAGGGGGTCTACGAGCAGTACTTC. This gives the protein CASSSNWGQGVYEQYF.

Remarks on this clone: Additional DNA sequences in this sample encode the identical CDR3. This chain joins TRBV18 and TRBJ1-1; D not resolved. Germline CDR1 and CDR2: KGHSH and LQKENI. V lost 3 bases and J 6 bases, leaving 8 bases between the germline ends. The CDR3 totals 12 residues. CDR3 sequence: CASSPRGPEAFF. The CDR3 region has the DNA TGTGCCAGCTCACCTCGGGGTCCTGAAGCTTTCTTT.

The chain's CDR3 is CASSANPGQGWNEQFF. The CDR3 nucleotides are TGTGCCAGCAGCGCTAATCCGGGACAGGGGTGGAATGAGCAGTTCTTC. This sequence joins TRBV7-2 and TRBJ2-1; 10 positions agree with TRBD1. The V gene's germline CDR1 is SGHTA and CDR2 FQGNSA. The CDR3 spans 16 residues. Trimming at V came to 5 bases and at J to 7 bases, leaving 11 bases not matched to a gene.

V is TRBV11-2 and J is TRBJ1-3; 8 positions agree with TRBD1. After removal of 7 bases from V and 0 bases from J, the junction contained 5 bases not matched to a gene. CDR3 length: 15 amino acids. Germline CDR1 SGHAT, CDR2 FQNNGV. CDR3 in amino acids: CASTRTGGSGNTIYF. In nucleotides, the CDR3 is TGTGCCAGCACCCGAACAGGGGGCTCTGGAAACACCATATATTTT.